This T cell receptor (beta chain) was found in a study of T cells in Graves' hyperthyroidism and ophthalmopathy. The V gene's germline CDR1 is SEHNR and CDR2 FQNEAQ (reference sequence). The CDR3 consists of 14 residues. V was trimmed by 6 bases and J by 5 bases, leaving 13 bases between them. This clonotype was seen ten or more times. Amplification of TCR beta CDR3 regions was performed using RNA transcripts as template. With the HTBI primer set, the TCR CDR3 went through a first round of RT-PCR. MiXCR, run by TCRdb on the multiplex PCR reads, gives a single entry per CDR3 protein. The top ten hold around 14% of the sample, which has about 420,000 distinct CDR3 sequences, 15% to 18% seen once.

This receptor was obtained from a woman under 30 with Graves' hyperthyroidism. The chain uses TRBV7-9 and TRBJ2-2, with no clear D. Sequencing was performed on blood. Written as DNA, the CDR3 is TGTGCCAGCAGTTCTACGGTCGAAACCGGGGAGCTGTTTTTT. Its translation: CASSSTVETGELFF. The variable domain in full, completed from reference TRBV7-9 and TRBJ2-2, reads DTGVSQNPRHKITKRGQNVTFRCDPISEHNRLYWYRQTLGQGPEFLTYFQNEAQLEKSRLLSDRFSAERPKGSFSTLEIQRTEQGDSAMYLCASSSTVETGELFFGEGSRLTVL.